Listed here are 28 T cell receptor beta chains from one sample, sequenced in a study of blood T cell dynamics during melanoma immunotherapy. This sample's time point: pre-treatment baseline. Generated by immunoSEQ multiplex PCR, the TCRdb table keeps only in-frame clones and is missing some. Among 9,000 to 10,000 clones, around 90% were seen once, and the ten largest hold over 30%. The sample here was blood, taken from a patient treated with checkpoint blockade. The receptors were sampled from a human donor with melanoma.

V is TRBV7-3 and J is TRBJ2-1; 8 nucleotides line up with TRBD1. The CDR3 spans 15 residues. V trimming: 5 bases; J trimming: 0 bases; junction bases outside the gene matches: 3. Germline V gene data show CDR1 as SGHTA and CDR2 as FQGTGA. The DNA of the CDR3 is TGTGCCAGCAGCCCAGGGGGCGGCTCCTACAATGAGCAGTTCTTC. It encodes CASSPGGGSYNEQFF.

V usage is TRBV15 and J usage is TRBJ2-1, with 7 positions matching TRBD1. Germline V gene data show CDR1 as LNHNV and CDR2 as YYDKDF (reference sequence). The CDR3 extends over 13 amino acids. Trimming removed 0 bases from V and 14 bases from J; junction bases left unmatched: 7. As DNA, the CDR3 is TGTGCCACCAGCAGAGACGACAGGGAGAGGGAGTTCTTC. Translated, it gives CATSRDDREREFF.

In this sample, this clone turned up once. The rearrangement links TRBV18 to TRBJ1-2, with TRBD1 matching over 7 bases. Per germline, CDR1 KGHSH and CDR2 LQKENI. With V trimmed by 0 bases and J by 9 bases, 7 bases remained unmatched. CDR3 length: 14 residues. The CDR3, as DNA: TGTGCCAGCTCACCACCGCCCAGGGGGGATCGCTACACCTTC. Protein sequence: CASSPPPRGDRYTF.

The genes are TRBV10-3 and TRBJ2-7, with D possibly being TRBD1 or TRBD2 (5 bases each). Trimming left V 0 bases short and J 12 bases short, with 21 bases between. This CDR3 contains 15 residues. Per germline, CDR1 ENHRY and CDR2 SYGVKD. CDR3 loop: CAISESGTPSNPGYF. CDR3 bases: TGTGCCATCAGTGAGTCCGGGACCCCCTCCAACCCGGGGTACTTC.

The V gene is TRBV6-4, the J gene TRBJ2-2; D remains ambiguous. This CDR3 has 14 amino acids. Germline-derived CDR1 and CDR2 are MRHNA and SNTAGT. V gave up 6 bases and J gave up 4 bases, with 12 bases separating them. The CDR3 loop is CASSRSPGTGELFF. CDR3 nucleotide sequence: TGTGCCAGCAGCCGGTCCCCGGGCACCGGGGAGCTGTTTTTT.

The chain has TRBV4-3 and TRBJ1-1; D is unresolved. Trimming removed 4 bases from V and 5 bases from J, with 17 bases in between. The germline gives CDR1 LGHNA, CDR2 YSLEER. The CDR3 length is 15 residues. As DNA, the CDR3 is TGCGCCAGCAGCCCCGGAGCTTTTTTAGGTACTGAAGCTTTCTTT. Translation gives CASSPGAFLGTEAFF.

The chain couples TRBV7-2 to TRBJ2-5; a weak D match, TRBD2 (5 bases). CDR3 size: 14 residues. Trimming removed 1 base from V and 2 bases from J, with 8 bases in between. Germline V gene data show CDR1 as SGHTA and CDR2 as FQGNSA. The CDR3 sequence: CASSLGGLQETQYF. CDR3 coding DNA: TGTGCCAGCAGCTTAGGAGGGTTGCAAGAGACCCAGTACTTC.

The chain carries TRBV23-1 and TRBJ2-7; 7 nucleotides match TRBD2. TRBV23-1 is known as an ORF, though its function is uncertain. The V segment lost 11 bases and the J segment 6 bases; nucleotides outside the gene matches: 4. CDR3 length equals 10 residues. Here the CDR3 DNA reads TGCGCCGGGGGAGGGTGCGAGCAGTACTTC. Residues: CAGGGCEQYF.

This chain connects TRBV10-1 to TRBJ1-5; D is undetermined. The germline V gene encodes CDR1 WNHNN and CDR2 SYGVQD (reference sequence). Trimming stripped 7 bases from V and 3 bases from J, with 16 bases between. There are 15 residues in the CDR3. The chain's CDR3 is CASISTGGYNQPQHF. CDR3 nucleotide sequence: TGCGCCAGCATCTCGACCGGCGGCTACAATCAGCCCCAGCATTTT.

A single count supports this clone. V usage is TRBV7-2 and J usage is TRBJ1-5; no reliable D call. The CDR3 is 13 residues long. The V gene lost 1 base and the J gene lost 9 bases, with 10 bases spanning the gap. The V gene's germline CDR1 is SGHTA and CDR2 FQGNSA. The CDR3 nucleotides read TGTGCCAGCAGCTTAGACGGTCCAGGGCCCCAGCATTTT. Translation gives CASSLDGPGPQHF.

The chain employs TRBV11-2 and TRBJ2-5; D remains ambiguous. This CDR3 is 13 amino acids long. The V and J ends lost 1 base and 5 bases respectively, with 8 bases between them. Germline loops: CDR1 SGHAT, CDR2 FQNNGV. CDR3 DNA sequence: TGTGCCAGCAGCTTAGTGGTGTTGGAGACCCAGTACTTC. Its protein is CASSLVVLETQYF.

The chain combines TRBV4-1 with TRBJ2-5; D is unclear. CDR3 length equals 14 residues. Germline CDR1 reads MGHRA; CDR2 reads YSYEKL. The ends were cut back, 4 bases at V and 0 bases at J, with 9 bases in the middle. The CDR3 sequence: CASSPRANQETQYF. The CDR3 DNA reads as TGCGCCAGCAGCCCCCGGGCCAACCAAGAGACCCAGTACTTC.

The rearrangement links TRBV19 to TRBJ2-1; 7 bases are a match to TRBD2. Germline CDR1 reads LNHDA; CDR2 reads SQIVND (reference sequence). V was pared by 9 bases and J by 5 bases, with 7 bases of the junction left unmatched. This CDR3 comprises 13 residues. The CDR3 loop reads CASTGGGHNEQFF. The CDR3 region has the DNA TGTGCCAGCACTGGGGGGGGACACAATGAGCAGTTCTTC.

This chain links TRBV9 with TRBJ2-2; no reliable D call. In germline, CDR1 is SGDLS, CDR2 YYNGEE. V gave up 0 bases and J gave up 5 bases, with 14 bases separating them. The CDR3 has 16 amino acids. The CDR3 reads CASSVATPASTGELFF. The CDR3 coding sequence is TGTGCCAGCAGCGTAGCTACCCCGGCGTCTACCGGGGAGCTGTTTTTT.

V and J are TRBV29-1 and TRBJ2-5, with 10 nucleotides matching TRBD1. Germline values: CDR1 SQVTM, CDR2 ANQGSEA. V was clipped by 4 bases and J by 5 bases; unmatched bases: 7. The CDR3 spans 14 residues. The CDR3, as DNA: TGCAGCGTTGCCGGGACAGGGGTTGGGGAGACCCAGTACTTC. Its protein is CSVAGTGVGETQYF.

The chain carries TRBV6-5 and TRBJ1-2, with 7 bases lining up with TRBD1. CDR3 length equals 13 residues. V lost 7 bases to trimming and J lost 2 bases; unmatched junction nucleotides: 4. Germline V lookup: CDR1 MNHEY, CDR2 SVGAGI. CDR3 in amino acids: CASNPGQNYGYTF. DNA for the CDR3: TGTGCCAGCAATCCGGGACAGAACTATGGCTACACCTTC.

The chain joins TRBV5-1 to TRBJ1-6; no firm D call. The V end was cut by 0 bases, the J end by 6 bases, with 7 bases between. The CDR3 totals 14 residues. Germline CDR1 reads SGHRS; CDR2 reads YFSETQ. The CDR3 nucleotides read TGCGCCAGCAGCTTGGTTGGCAGTAATTCACCCCTCCACTTT. Translation: CASSLVGSNSPLHF.

The chain has TRBV5-5 and TRBJ1-1; TRBD1 matches at 9 bases. This CDR3 region has 17 residues. Looked up from germline, CDR1 is SGHKS and CDR2 is YYEKEE (reference sequence). V dropped 4 bases and J dropped 4; count of bases not matched to a gene: 14. CDR3 DNA sequence: TGTGCCAGCAGCCCGGACAGGGGATGGGTCATGAGCACTGAAGCTTTCTTT. It codes for CASSPDRGWVMSTEAFF.

The rearrangement links TRBV18 to TRBJ2-5; perhaps TRBD1 as D (7 bases). The J call is doubtful: the DNA matches TRBJ2-7 better. CDR3 length equals 16 residues. CDR1 is KGHSH, CDR2 LQKENI, per germline. The CDR3 loop reads CASSPPLTGRTYEQYF. The CDR3 DNA follows: TGTGCCAGCTCACCACCTTTGACAGGGAGGACCTACGAGCAGTACTTC.

CDR3 region: CASSGQGNQETQYF. The CDR3 DNA reads TGCGCCAGCAGCGGGCAGGGGAACCAAGAGACCCAGTACTTC. The V and J genes are TRBV5-1 and TRBJ2-5; TRBD1 is a possible D gene (6 bases). The germline CDR1 and CDR2 sequences are SGHRS and YFSETQ. The V end was cut by 4 bases, the J end by 0 bases, with 10 bases between. This CDR3 is built from 14 residues.

In this sample, this clone turned up a few times. This sequence joins TRBV28 and TRBJ1-3, with D unresolved. CDR1 and CDR2 (germline): MDHEN, SYDVKM. This CDR3 has 15 amino acids. Trimming took 5 bases from V and 3 from J, leaving 14 bases between them. Here the CDR3 DNA reads TGTGCCAGCAGTCAAAACCGGATGTATGGAAACACCATATATTTT. This codes for CASSQNRMYGNTIYF.

This clone was seen once. The CDR3 region has the DNA TGTGCCAGCAGTTACGGGACGATCGAGCAGTACTTC. Translating gives CASSYGTIEQYF. The chain is built from TRBV6-6 and TRBJ2-7; either TRBD1 or TRBD2 may supply D (5 bases each). The V end lost 2 bases, the J end lost 6 bases, and 8 bases lay between the germline ends. CDR3 length equals 12 residues. Germline CDR1 is MNHNY and CDR2 is SVGAGI (reference sequence).

This clone was detected only once. The J gene is TRBJ2-2, the V gene TRBV29-1, with D possibly being TRBD2 (6 bases). The CDR3 runs to 14 residues. Germline V gene data show CDR1 as SQVTM and CDR2 as ANQGSEA. V dropped 7 bases and J dropped 2 bases, with 14 bases sitting between them. The CDR3 nucleotides read TGCAGCGCCCCGGGACTGCTTAACACCGGGGAGCTGTTTTTT. Encoded protein: CSAPGLLNTGELFF.

The chain combines TRBV19 with TRBJ1-5; the match to TRBD1 covers 7 bases. Per the germline V gene, CDR1 is LNHDA and CDR2 is SQIVND (reference sequence). V gave up 11 bases and J gave up 3 bases; unmatched junction bases: 7. The CDR3 spans 13 residues. CDR3 region: CASQGQYNQPQHF. CDR3 nucleotides: TGTGCCTCACAGGGACAGTACAATCAGCCCCAGCATTTT.

V is TRBV2 and J is TRBJ2-1, with D unresolved. V was pared by 6 bases and J by 3 bases, with 12 bases between. CDR3 length: 14 residues. Germline CDR1 and CDR2: SNHLY and FYNNEI. This chain's CDR3 is CASSPRLDYNEQFF. CDR3 in DNA: TGTGCCAGCAGCCCCCGGCTAGACTACAATGAGCAGTTCTTC.

CDR3 sequence reads: CASSLQGAQPQHF. CDR3 nucleotide sequence: TGCGCCAGCAGCCTACAGGGGGCTCAGCCCCAGCATTTT. The chain couples TRBV5-1 to TRBJ1-5; TRBD1 agrees at 9 bases. Looked up from germline, CDR1 is SGHRS and CDR2 is YFSETQ. The CDR3 length is 13 residues. V shed 4 bases and J 6 bases; nucleotides not matched to a gene: 2.

V is TRBV5-1 and J is TRBJ1-3; D not certain. The length of the CDR3 is 16 residues. Germline V gives CDR1 SGHRS, CDR2 YFSETQ. V dropped 0 bases and J dropped 0 bases, with 10 bases sitting between them. CDR3 protein: CASSLAAGISGNTIYF. The DNA of the CDR3 is TGCGCCAGCAGCTTGGCGGCAGGAATCTCTGGAAACACCATATATTTT.

The V and J genes are TRBV6-6 and TRBJ1-2; the D is unclear. Germline V gene data show CDR1 as MNHNY and CDR2 as SVGAGI (reference sequence). The V gene lost 5 bases and the J gene lost 0 bases, with 4 bases spanning the gap. The CDR3 sequence is 12 residues long. CDR3 loop: CASSGANYGYTF. CDR3 coding DNA: TGTGCCAGCAGTGGTGCTAACTATGGCTACACCTTC.